This T cell receptor (beta chain) was sequenced during a study of T-cell memory formation after mild COVID-19. Overall study findings and caveats: Unconfirmed was the SARS-CoV-2 specificity of second-wave clones that peaked on day 37. Balance between CD4 and CD8 was seen in clones contracting day 15 to 85, and a CD4+ lean was seen in later expanders. Chiefly within CM and EM were the contracting CD4+ clones; CD8+ ones were within EMRA.

The germline V and J ends were trimmed by 1 base and 7 bases, with 14 bases remaining between them. Germline V gene sequence: CDR1 MDHEN, CDR2 SYDVKM. The CDR3 has 15 residues. This clonotype was counted a few times. Its antigen is as yet unknown. TCRalpha and TCRbeta libraries used 5'RACE with constant-segment primers and UMIs. TCRdb reprocessed the 5' RACE reads via MiXCR and lists one record per CDR3 protein. The sample shows around 180,000 distinct CDR3 sequences, about 18% of them seen only once. The sequenced sample consisted of PBMCs or a T cell subset sorted from them (not recorded which). V and J are TRBV28 and TRBJ2-1, with D perhaps given as TRBD1 or TRBD2 (6 bases each). This TCR derives from a young man who had mild COVID-19 (a few samples of this study predate the infection). Cell type and time point are not known. In nucleotides, the CDR3 is TGTGCCAGCAGTTTATTCCGGGGGCGCGGAAATGAGCAGTTCTTC. As protein: CASSLFRGRGNEQFF.